The 8 T cell receptor beta chains listed next were all sequenced from one sample in a study of T-cell reconstitution after alpha-beta-depleted transplantation in children. Unique molecular identifiers were built into the TCRbeta library. TCRdb called the PCR reads again in MiXCR, with one record for every CDR3 protein. The repertoire has more than 400,000 distinct CDR3 sequences, roughly 43% of them found once; the top ten carry 25% to 30%. Sequencing was performed on PBMCs, taken before TCRalphabeta/CD19-depleted stem cell transplant. Source of these receptors: a girl aged 2 to 9 with aplastic anemia, due to receive a stem cell transplant.

The rearrangement joins TRBV6-2 or TRBV6-3 to TRBJ2-5; D gene unclear. The CDR3 runs to 12 residues. Germline V CDR1 and CDR2: MNHEY, SVGEGT. Trimming shortened V by 8 bases and J by 4 bases, and 11 bases separated the two germline ends. The CDR3 DNA sequence: TGTGCCAGCGGAGTTAGACCAGAGACCCAGTACTTC. Residues: CASGVRPETQYF.

The chain recombines TRBV6-1 with TRBJ2-2; 11 positions agree with TRBD2. Per germline, CDR1 MNHNS and CDR2 SASEGT. Trimming took 6 bases from V and 5 from J; bases not matched to a gene: 8. The CDR3 consists of 16 residues. The CDR3, as DNA: TGTGCCAGCAGGATACTAGCGGGGGTTGAGACCGGGGAGCTGTTTTTT. This sequence encodes CASRILAGVETGELFF.

This chain links TRBV29-1 with TRBJ2-5, with 7 bases lining up with TRBD1. The germline CDR1 and CDR2 sequences are SQVTM and ANQGSEA. This CDR3 spans 12 amino acids. Trimming cost V 6 bases and J 5 bases; bases outside gene matches: 6. As DNA, the CDR3 is TGCAGCGTCTTCAGGGGGTTGGAGACCCAGTACTTC. Its translation is CSVFRGLETQYF.

The chain has TRBV2 and TRBJ2-2; D unresolved. Trimming removed 6 bases at V and 5 bases at J, with 10 bases between. Per germline, CDR1 SNHLY and CDR2 FYNNEI. The CDR3 totals 13 residues. The CDR3 DNA reads TGTGCCAGCAGCGCCGGCAGAACCGGGGAGCTGTTTTTT. This codes for CASSAGRTGELFF.

This rearrangement joins TRBV11-2 to TRBJ2-5; D is unclear. With 5 bases removed from V and 5 bases from J, the gap between germline ends came to 15 bases. Germline loops: CDR1 SGHAT, CDR2 FQNNGV. CDR3 length equals 14 residues. CDR3 residues: CASSPRLDGETQYF. In DNA, the CDR3 is TGTGCCAGCAGCCCCCGGCTGGACGGCGAGACCCAGTACTTC.

There are a few counts of this clonotype. This chain connects TRBV6-5 to TRBJ2-2; TRBD2 agrees at 10 bases. The V segment lost 4 bases and the J segment 4 bases; nucleotides outside the gene matches: 6. The CDR3 has 16 amino acids. Germline assignment: CDR1 MNHEY and CDR2 SVGAGI. The CDR3 region has the DNA TGTGCCAGCAGTTCCCTAGCGGGAGTCGCCACCGGGGAGCTGTTTTTT. Its protein product is CASSSLAGVATGELFF.

This clonotype was seen a few times. This chain links TRBV5-1 with TRBJ1-4, with D hard to call. The CDR3 loop spans 15 amino acids. V lost 2 bases to trimming and J lost 5 bases, with 13 bases between them. Germline V gives CDR1 SGHRS, CDR2 YFSETQ. This chain's CDR3 is CASSFSGLTNEKLFF. In DNA form, the CDR3 reads TGCGCCAGCAGCTTTTCGGGCCTAACAAATGAAAAACTGTTTTTT.

V is TRBV20-1 and J is TRBJ2-3; 9 bases line up with TRBD2. V trimming: 0 bases; J trimming: 1 base; junction bases outside the gene matches: 8. Germline V gene lookup returns CDR1 DFQATT and CDR2 SNEGSKA (reference sequence). This CDR3 is 17 amino acids long. CDR3 nucleotides: TGCAGTGCTAGAGATTTTGTTAGCGGGGGCGGCACAGATACGCAGTATTTT. Translation gives CSARDFVSGGGTDTQYF.